This T cell receptor (beta chain) was obtained from a study of CD8 T cells in ankylosing spondylitis. This clonotype has at least ten counts. Its antigen remains unidentified. As the method for making TCR beta libraries, quantitative 5'-RACE with molecular barcodes was used. TCRdb re-analysed the 5' RACE reads in MiXCR, keeping a single row per CDR3 protein. The table lists roughly 38,000 distinct CDR3 sequences, 3% of them singletons. From germline, CDR1 is SGDLS and CDR2 YYNGEE. V trimming: 0 bases; J trimming: 7 bases; junction bases outside the gene matches: 5. This CDR3 spans 14 amino acids. Study results and caveats: Clones linked to the disease showed a CD8+ phenotype. They occurred at relatively low frequencies in peripheral blood. Several highly homologous variants made up a TCR beta motif that seemed to typify ankylosing spondylitis blood.

The chain uses TRBV9 and TRBJ2-3; 7 nucleotides align to TRBD2. This receptor was obtained from a male donor with ankylosing spondylitis or in good health (not recorded which). Sequencing used blood, either unsorted or a sorted T cell fraction (not recorded which). CDR3 sequence (DNA): TGTGCCAGCAGCGTAGGAATCGGGAGGAATACGCAGTATTTT. It specifies CASSVGIGRNTQYF.